A selection of T cell receptor beta chains follows, all from one sample in a study of T cells after yellow fever vaccination. TCRdb ran MiXCR on the 5' RACE reads and lists one entry per CDR3 protein. This sample has over 300,000 distinct CDR3 sequences, with approximately 4% found just once. The specimen comprised PBMCs, sampled 5 days after the yellow fever booster vaccination. These receptors originate from a man between 18 and 29 years old who received the YFV17D yellow fever vaccine. CDR3s include the opening cysteine and the closing phenylalanine or tryptophan. D genes are given only for firm matches. Some rows have no size entry. The others give once, few or many, or a class for an expanded clone.

clone_size: many
j_call: TRBJ2-3
d_call: -
v_call: TRBV18
cdr3_aa: CASSSSQGPDTQYF
cdr3_nt: TGTGCCAGCTCATCGTCGCAGGGACCAGATACGCAGTATTTT

clone_size: -
j_call: TRBJ2-5
d_call: -
v_call: TRBV6-5
cdr3_aa: CASSFLSRETQYF
cdr3_nt: TGTGCCAGCAGTTTTCTCAGCCGAGAGACCCAGTACTTC

clone_size: -
j_call: TRBJ2-1
d_call: TRBD2
v_call: TRBV7-9
cdr3_aa: CASSFPERGNNNEQFF
cdr3_nt: TGTGCCAGCAGCTTCCCAGAGCGGGGGAACAACAATGAGCAGTTCTTC

clone_size: few
j_call: TRBJ2-1
d_call: TRBD1
v_call: TRBV27
cdr3_aa: CASSLPGTGDHNEQFF
cdr3_nt: TGTGCCAGCAGTTTACCGGGGACAGGTGACCACAATGAGCAGTTCTTC

clone_size: few
j_call: TRBJ2-3
d_call: -
v_call: TRBV5-6
cdr3_aa: CASSLGWTSTDTQYF
cdr3_nt: TGTGCCAGCAGCTTAGGCTGGACTAGCACAGATACGCAGTATTTT

clone_size: few
j_call: TRBJ2-5
d_call: TRBD2
v_call: TRBV6-2/TRBV6-3
cdr3_aa: CASSYIGGSQETQYF
cdr3_nt: TGTGCCAGCAGTTACATCGGGGGGTCGCAAGAGACCCAGTACTTC

clone_size: many
j_call: TRBJ2-5
d_call: -
v_call: TRBV28
cdr3_aa: CASSLGGAVETQYF
cdr3_nt: TGTGCCAGCAGTTTAGGGGGGGCGGTTGAGACCCAGTACTTC

clone_size: few
j_call: TRBJ1-6
d_call: TRBD1
v_call: TRBV4-2
cdr3_aa: CASSQVFNRGPKSPLHF
cdr3_nt: TGTGCCAGCAGCCAAGTCTTCAACAGGGGGCCTAAGTCACCCCTCCACTTT

clone_size: few
j_call: TRBJ2-4
d_call: TRBD2
v_call: TRBV7-2
cdr3_aa: CASSLPSGGSYIQYF
cdr3_nt: TGTGCCAGCAGCTTACCTAGCGGGGGTTCATACATTCAGTACTTC

clone_size: many
j_call: TRBJ1-4
d_call: -
v_call: TRBV4-3
cdr3_aa: CASSQEIRRTNEKLFF
cdr3_nt: TGCGCCAGCAGCCAGGAAATCAGGAGGACTAATGAAAAACTGTTTTTT

clone_size: many
j_call: TRBJ2-2
d_call: TRBD1
v_call: TRBV5-1
cdr3_aa: CASSLGPDRGDTGELFF
cdr3_nt: TGCGCCAGCAGCTTGGGACCTGACAGGGGTGACACCGGGGAGCTGTTTTTT

clone_size: -
j_call: TRBJ1-1
d_call: -
v_call: TRBV12-3/TRBV12-4
cdr3_aa: CAGLRGHTEAFF
cdr3_nt: TGTGCGGGCCTTCGGGGGCATACTGAAGCTTTCTTT

clone_size: -
j_call: TRBJ2-7
d_call: TRBD2
v_call: TRBV7-9
cdr3_aa: CASSPEGGKTYEQYF
cdr3_nt: TGTGCCAGCAGCCCGGAGGGAGGGAAGACCTACGAGCAGTACTTC

clone_size: few
j_call: TRBJ2-1
d_call: -
v_call: TRBV5-1
cdr3_aa: CASTPMGRAGEQFF
cdr3_nt: TGCGCCAGCACCCCAATGGGTAGGGCCGGTGAGCAGTTCTTC

clone_size: -
j_call: TRBJ2-3
d_call: -
v_call: TRBV7-2
cdr3_aa: CASSLEFPDTQYF
cdr3_nt: TGTGCCAGCAGCTTGGAGTTCCCAGATACGCAGTATTTT

clone_size: -
j_call: TRBJ1-2
d_call: -
v_call: TRBV18
cdr3_aa: CASSPPSRGGYTF
cdr3_nt: TGTGCCAGCTCACCCCCTTCTCGGGGAGGCTACACCTTC

clone_size: few
j_call: TRBJ2-1
d_call: TRBD2
v_call: TRBV7-2
cdr3_aa: CASSLDSPASGGAGEQFF
cdr3_nt: TGTGCCAGCAGCTTAGACTCCCCAGCTAGCGGGGGGGCGGGCGAGCAGTTCTTC

clone_size: few
j_call: TRBJ1-6
d_call: -
v_call: TRBV5-4
cdr3_aa: CASSLEKGIRNSPLHF
cdr3_nt: TGTGCCAGCAGCTTGGAAAAGGGTATTCGAAATTCACCCCTCCACTTT

clone_size: -
j_call: TRBJ2-5
d_call: -
v_call: TRBV7-9
cdr3_aa: CASHTLGNQETQYF
cdr3_nt: TGTGCCAGCCATACCCTTGGGAACCAAGAGACCCAGTACTTC

clone_size: -
j_call: TRBJ1-5
d_call: -
v_call: TRBV30
cdr3_aa: CAWSDLGRSNQPQHF
cdr3_nt: TGTGCCTGGAGTGACCTGGGCCGGAGCAATCAGCCCCAGCATTTT

clone_size: few
j_call: TRBJ1-2
d_call: -
v_call: TRBV6-2/TRBV6-3
cdr3_aa: CASSNTGPYGYTF
cdr3_nt: TGTGCCAGCAGCAACACAGGACCCTATGGCTACACCTTC

clone_size: many
j_call: TRBJ2-3
d_call: -
v_call: TRBV7-9
cdr3_aa: CASRVSSTDTQYF
cdr3_nt: TGTGCCAGCCGCGTTTCTAGCACAGATACGCAGTATTTT

clone_size: medium-sized
j_call: TRBJ2-7
d_call: TRBD2
v_call: TRBV20-1
cdr3_aa: CSARAGTRSYEQYF
cdr3_nt: TGCAGTGCTAGAGCCGGGACTAGAAGCTACGAGCAGTACTTC

clone_size: few
j_call: TRBJ1-2
d_call: TRBD1
v_call: TRBV5-6
cdr3_aa: CASSSSRDRVHGYTF
cdr3_nt: TGTGCCAGCAGCTCGTCCCGGGACAGGGTACATGGCTACACCTTC

clone_size: few
j_call: TRBJ2-2
d_call: -
v_call: TRBV12-3/TRBV12-4
cdr3_aa: CASSRQVGGELFF
cdr3_nt: TGTGCCAGCAGTCGACAGGTCGGCGGGGAGCTGTTTTTT

clone_size: few
j_call: TRBJ2-5
d_call: -
v_call: TRBV6-5
cdr3_aa: CASSYSGAETQYF
cdr3_nt: TGTGCCAGCAGTTACTCAGGGGCAGAGACCCAGTACTTC

clone_size: many
j_call: TRBJ2-7
d_call: -
v_call: TRBV29-1
cdr3_aa: CSVESGFLREQYF
cdr3_nt: TGCAGCGTTGAAAGTGGCTTCCTGCGGGAGCAGTACTTC